Listed here is a single TCR beta chain. This clone's antigen is unknown. It has no much larger one-base neighbor in the sample; base qualities were not kept. This sample stems from a study of a mutant IDH1 vaccine in newly diagnosed glioma (dated by TCRdb to the early 2020s). Describing the broader study: Vaccination was initiated 4-6 weeks after radiotherapy alone, or concurrently with temozolomide cycles in the chemotherapy-containing groups. The roughly 30 treated patients were approximately 62% male and roughly 40% female, with a mean age of approximately 38 years. Before enrollment, patients had received standard therapy of radiotherapy alone, temozolomide alone, or radiochemotherapy with temozolomide; most received the combination. Visit V12 was the week-35 safety follow-up and visit V13 was the week-47 end of study. Peripheral blood was collected at six visits: V03 (baseline), V05, V07, V10, V12 and V13. Longitudinal TCRB deep sequencing was performed for around 23 treated patients wherever samples were available for exploratory analyses.

Reading the label with the study, this specimen's time point is: week 35, safety follow-up. A 20-mer mutant IDH1 peptide at 300 micrograms in Montanide made up each vaccine dose, which was injected subcutaneously together with topical imiquimod. Patients were given eight vaccinations, in weeks 1, 3, 5, 7, 11, 15, 19 and 23, which matched visits V03 through V10. Donors had newly diagnosed WHO grade 3 or 4 IDH1-mutant astrocytomas with loss of nuclear ATRX. The samples were drawn from NOA16, a multicentre, single-arm, open-label phase I trial in Germany that tested a mutant IDH1 peptide vaccine in humans for the first time. The DNeasy Blood and Tissue Kit was used to extract genomic DNA from EDTA blood for TCRB sequencing. Summary of the overall study and its limitations: According to the authors, sample limitations meant that analyses of patient blood samples could not be reproduced. Pseudoprogression seemed to be unrelated to changes in the top peripheral T cell clonotypes found by TCRB sequencing. Immune responses induced by the vaccine were seen in over 90% of patients across multiple MHC alleles. Availability determined which PBMC samples were chosen for TCRB deep sequencing.

Library prep was done by the immunoSEQ multiplex PCR assay. Rearranged TCR beta chain sequences were amplified using the hsTCRB Kit according to the manufacturer's protocol. TCRB libraries were sequenced on an Illumina MiSeq. Processing in the source paper ran as follows. The proprietary platform of the kit vendor was used for demultiplexing, trimming and gene mapping. The immuneACCESS repertoire file appears here via TCRdb, limited to in-frame rearrangements. These files lack a portion of the clones; in checked studies, under half of the deficit traces to unresolved V genes, and the cause of the others is not known. D and trimming were read from the DNA, whereas the V and J calls and clone size are those reported in that table. This sample has 50,000 to 75,000 clones in its table, and around 74% of those were observed once. Roughly 5% of the sample lies in the top ten. At the junction V is shortened by 7 bases and J by 0 bases, with 15 bases in between. CDR1 and CDR2 were assigned from the germline V gene (reference sequence) as SEHNR and FQNEAQ. The CDR3 goes from the cysteine to the phenylalanine over 15 residues. CDR3 DNA only is kept here, 45 bases in frame from base 1.

The V and J genes are TRBV7-9 and TRBJ1-1, and possibly TRBD1, on 5 matching bases. The sequences come from PBMCs, collected from a glioma patient whose treatment included an IDH1 peptide vaccine. The receptor was derived from a man aged 45-65 years with glioma. The nucleotide sequence is given as TGTGCCAGCACCTCTTCAGCAGGGTTGAACACTGAAGCTTTCTTT. Its protein is CASTSSAGLNTEAFF.